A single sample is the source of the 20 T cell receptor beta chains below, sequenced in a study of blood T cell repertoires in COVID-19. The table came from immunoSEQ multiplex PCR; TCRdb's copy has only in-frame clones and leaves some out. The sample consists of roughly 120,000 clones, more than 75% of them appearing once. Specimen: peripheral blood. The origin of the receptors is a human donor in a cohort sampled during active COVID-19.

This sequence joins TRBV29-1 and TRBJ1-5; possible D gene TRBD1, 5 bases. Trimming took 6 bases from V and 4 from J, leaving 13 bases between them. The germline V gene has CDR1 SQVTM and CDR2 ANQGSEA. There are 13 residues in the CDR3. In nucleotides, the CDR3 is TGCAGCGTCCGACGGGACTCTAATCAGCCCCAGCATTTT. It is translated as CSVRRDSNQPQHF.

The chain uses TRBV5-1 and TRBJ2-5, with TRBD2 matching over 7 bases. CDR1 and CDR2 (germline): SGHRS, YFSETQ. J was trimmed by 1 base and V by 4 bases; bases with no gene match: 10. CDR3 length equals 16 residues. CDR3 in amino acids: CASSPTLAAVQETQYF. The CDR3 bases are TGCGCCAGCAGCCCAACCCTAGCGGCCGTCCAAGAGACCCAGTACTTC.

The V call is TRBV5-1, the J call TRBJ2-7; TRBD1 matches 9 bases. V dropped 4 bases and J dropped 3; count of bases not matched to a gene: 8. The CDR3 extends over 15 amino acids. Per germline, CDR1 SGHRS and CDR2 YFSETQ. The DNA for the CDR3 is TGCGCCAGCAGCCACCGGGACAGGGACCTCTACGAGCAGTACTTC. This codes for CASSHRDRDLYEQYF.

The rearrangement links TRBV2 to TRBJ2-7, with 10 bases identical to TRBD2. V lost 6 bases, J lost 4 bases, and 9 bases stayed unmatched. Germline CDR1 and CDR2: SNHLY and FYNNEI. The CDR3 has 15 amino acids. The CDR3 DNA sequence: TGTGCCAGCAGATCACCTAGCGGGAGTTTTTACGAGCAGTACTTC. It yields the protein CASRSPSGSFYEQYF.

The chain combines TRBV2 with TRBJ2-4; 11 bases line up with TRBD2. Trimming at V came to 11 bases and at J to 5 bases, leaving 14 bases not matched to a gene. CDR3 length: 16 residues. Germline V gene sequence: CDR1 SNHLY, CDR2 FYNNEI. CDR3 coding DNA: TGTGCCGCCGGCGGGGCACTAGCGGGAGAAGAAAACATTCAGTACTTC. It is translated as CAAGGALAGEENIQYF.

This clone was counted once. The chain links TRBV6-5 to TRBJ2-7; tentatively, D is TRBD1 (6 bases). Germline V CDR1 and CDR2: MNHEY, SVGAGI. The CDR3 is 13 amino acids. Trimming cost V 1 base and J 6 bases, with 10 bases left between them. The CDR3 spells CASSYLQGVEQYF. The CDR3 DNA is TGTGCCAGCAGTTACTTACAGGGTGTCGAGCAGTACTTC.

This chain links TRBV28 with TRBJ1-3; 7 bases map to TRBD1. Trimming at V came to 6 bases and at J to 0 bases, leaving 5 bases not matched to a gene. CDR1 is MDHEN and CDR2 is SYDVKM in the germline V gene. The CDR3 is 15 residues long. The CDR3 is CASRWTGVSGNTIYF. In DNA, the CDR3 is TGTGCCAGCAGATGGACAGGAGTCTCTGGAAACACCATATATTTT.

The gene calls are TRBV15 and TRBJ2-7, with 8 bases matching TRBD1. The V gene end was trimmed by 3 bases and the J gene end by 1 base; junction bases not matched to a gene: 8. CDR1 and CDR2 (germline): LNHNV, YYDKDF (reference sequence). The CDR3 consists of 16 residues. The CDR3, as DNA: TGTGCCACCAGCAGCGGACAGGGTAAACTTTCCTACGAGCAGTACTTC. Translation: CATSSGQGKLSYEQYF.

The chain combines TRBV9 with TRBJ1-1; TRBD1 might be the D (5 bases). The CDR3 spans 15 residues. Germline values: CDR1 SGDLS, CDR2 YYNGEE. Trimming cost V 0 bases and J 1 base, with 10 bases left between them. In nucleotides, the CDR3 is TGTGCCAGCAGCGTAGAGGGGATTGGGAACACTGAAGCTTTCTTT. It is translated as CASSVEGIGNTEAFF. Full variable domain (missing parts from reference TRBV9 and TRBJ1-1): DSGVTQTPKHLITATGQRVTLRCSPRSGDLSVYWYQQSLDQGLQFLIQYYNGEERAKGNILERFSAQQFPDLHSELNLSSLELGDSALYFCASSVEGIGNTEAFFGQGTRLTVV.

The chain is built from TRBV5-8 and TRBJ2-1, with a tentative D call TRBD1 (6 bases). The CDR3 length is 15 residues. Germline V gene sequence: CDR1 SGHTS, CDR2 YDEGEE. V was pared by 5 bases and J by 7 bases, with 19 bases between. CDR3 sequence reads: CASSDRDTLENEQFF. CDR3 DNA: TGTGCCAGCAGTGACCGGGACACCCTGGAGAATGAGCAGTTCTTC.

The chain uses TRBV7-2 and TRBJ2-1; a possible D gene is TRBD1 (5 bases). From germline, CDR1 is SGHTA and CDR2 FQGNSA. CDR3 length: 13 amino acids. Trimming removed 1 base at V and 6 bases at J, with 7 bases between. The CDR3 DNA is TGTGCCAGCAGCTTAGTAAGGGGCAATGAGCAGTTCTTC. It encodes CASSLVRGNEQFF.

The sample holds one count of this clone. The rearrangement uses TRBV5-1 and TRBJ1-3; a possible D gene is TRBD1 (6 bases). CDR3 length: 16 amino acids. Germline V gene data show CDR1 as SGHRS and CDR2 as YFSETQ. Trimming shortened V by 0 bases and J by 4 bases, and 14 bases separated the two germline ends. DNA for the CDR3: TGCGCCAGCAGCTTGGGCCCTCAGGGGAGCGGAAACACCATATATTTT. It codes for CASSLGPQGSGNTIYF.

DNA for the CDR3: TGTGCCAGCAGCGTTGCTAAAGATACGCAGTATTTT. Translating it yields CASSVAKDTQYF. This chain joins TRBV9 and TRBJ2-3, with D unresolved. This CDR3 region has 12 residues. Trimming left V 2 bases short and J 5 bases short, with 6 bases between. Germline values: CDR1 SGDLS, CDR2 YYNGEE. The complete variable domain, with remaining parts taken from reference TRBV9 and TRBJ2-3, reads DSGVTQTPKHLITATGQRVTLRCSPRSGDLSVYWYQQSLDQGLQFLIQYYNGEERAKGNILERFSAQQFPDLHSELNLSSLELGDSALYFCASSVAKDTQYFGPGTRLTVL.

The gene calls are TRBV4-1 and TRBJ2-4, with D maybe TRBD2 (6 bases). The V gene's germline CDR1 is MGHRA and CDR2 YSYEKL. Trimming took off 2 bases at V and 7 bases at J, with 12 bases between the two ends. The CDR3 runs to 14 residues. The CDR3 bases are TGCGCCAGCAGCCAAACGGGAGTAGGTAACATTCAGTACTTC. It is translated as CASSQTGVGNIQYF.

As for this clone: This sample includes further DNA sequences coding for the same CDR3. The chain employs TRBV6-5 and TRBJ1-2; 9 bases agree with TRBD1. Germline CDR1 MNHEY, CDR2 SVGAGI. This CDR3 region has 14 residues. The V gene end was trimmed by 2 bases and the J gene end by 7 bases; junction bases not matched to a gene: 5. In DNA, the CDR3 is TGTGCCAGCAGTTACACGGGACAGGGCAGTGGCTACACCTTC. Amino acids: CASSYTGQGSGYTF.

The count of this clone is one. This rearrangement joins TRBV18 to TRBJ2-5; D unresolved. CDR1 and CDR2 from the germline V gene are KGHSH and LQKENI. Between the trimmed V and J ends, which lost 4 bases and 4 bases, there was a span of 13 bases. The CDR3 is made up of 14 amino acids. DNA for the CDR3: TGTGCCAGCTCACGAGTGACGGGTGGAGAGACCCAGTACTTC. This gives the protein CASSRVTGGETQYF.

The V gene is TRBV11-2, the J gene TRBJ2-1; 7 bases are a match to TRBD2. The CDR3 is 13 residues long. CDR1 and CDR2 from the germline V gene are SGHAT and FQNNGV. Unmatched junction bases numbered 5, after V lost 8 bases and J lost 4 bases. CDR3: CASSLARYNEQFF. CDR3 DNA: TGTGCCAGCTCACTAGCGAGGTACAATGAGCAGTTCTTC.

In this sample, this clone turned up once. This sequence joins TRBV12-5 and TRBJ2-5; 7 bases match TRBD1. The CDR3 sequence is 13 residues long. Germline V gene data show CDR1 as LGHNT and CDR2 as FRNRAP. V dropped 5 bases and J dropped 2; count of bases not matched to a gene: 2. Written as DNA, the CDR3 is TGTGCTAGTGGTCAGACAGGGCAAGAGACCCAGTACTTC. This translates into CASGQTGQETQYF.

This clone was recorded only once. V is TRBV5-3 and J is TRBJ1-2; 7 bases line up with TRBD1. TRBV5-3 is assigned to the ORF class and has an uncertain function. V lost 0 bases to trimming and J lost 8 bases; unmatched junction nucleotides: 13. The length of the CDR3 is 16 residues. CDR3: CARSLGPSYRGGGYTF. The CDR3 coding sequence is TGTGCCAGAAGCTTGGGGCCTAGCTACAGGGGAGGAGGCTACACCTTC.

The CDR3 coding sequence is TGTGCCAGCAGGCCGGGGGGTTCTCCCCCCTACGAGCAGTACTTC. Its translation: CASRPGGSPPYEQYF. The chain uses TRBV6-5 and TRBJ2-7; 7 nucleotides align to TRBD2. The CDR3 consists of 15 residues. Germline values: CDR1 MNHEY, CDR2 SVGAGI. Germline trimming cut 6 bases from V and 2 bases from J; bases unmatched to any gene: 10.